The clone carrying this T cell receptor beta chain was seen a handful of times. Its antigen is not identified. This specimen comes from a study of cytomegalovirus exposure and HLA in healthy donors. Study-wide points: Presence/absence analyses treated sequencing depth as roughly uniform across donors.

The PCR contained 60 Vbeta and 13 Jbeta primers. Only in-frame clones appear in the TCRdb table, and some are missing; sequencing was by immunoSEQ multiplex PCR. The table shows 110,000 to 150,000 clones, with about 77% occurring only once. V was pared by 7 bases and J by 4 bases, with 6 bases of the junction left unmatched. The CDR3 contains 14 residues. In germline, CDR1 is MDHEN, CDR2 SYDVKM. The TCR was taken from a female donor in good health and CMV-seronegative. The sequencing input was PBMCs. This chain connects TRBV28 to TRBJ1-2; TRBD1 agrees at 10 bases. CDR3 sequence (DNA): TGTGCCAGCACGCGAGGGACAGGGGTCTATGGCTACACCTTC. It yields the protein CASTRGTGVYGYTF.